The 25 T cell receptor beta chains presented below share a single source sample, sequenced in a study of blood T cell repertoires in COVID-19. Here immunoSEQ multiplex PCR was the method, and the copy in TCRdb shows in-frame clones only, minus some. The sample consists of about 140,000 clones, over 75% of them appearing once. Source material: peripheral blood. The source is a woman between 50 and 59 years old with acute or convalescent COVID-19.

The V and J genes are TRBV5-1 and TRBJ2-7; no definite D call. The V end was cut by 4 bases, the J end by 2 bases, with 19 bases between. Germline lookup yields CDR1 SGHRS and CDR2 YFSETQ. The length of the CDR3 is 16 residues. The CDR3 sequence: CASSPTPQSETYEQYF. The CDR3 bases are TGCGCCAGCAGCCCGACCCCCCAGAGCGAAACCTACGAGCAGTACTTC.

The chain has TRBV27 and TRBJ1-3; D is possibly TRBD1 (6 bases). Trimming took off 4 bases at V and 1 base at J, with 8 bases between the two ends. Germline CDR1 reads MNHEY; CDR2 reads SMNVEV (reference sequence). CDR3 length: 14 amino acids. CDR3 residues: CASSSRGSGNTIYF. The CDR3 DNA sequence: TGTGCCAGCAGTTCCAGGGGATCTGGAAACACCATATATTTT.

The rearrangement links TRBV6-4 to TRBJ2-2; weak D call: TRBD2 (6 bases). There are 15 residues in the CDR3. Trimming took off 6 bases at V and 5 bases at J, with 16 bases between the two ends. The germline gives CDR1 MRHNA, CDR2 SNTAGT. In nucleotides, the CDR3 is TGTGCCAGCAGATCAACCTCGACTAGAACCGGGGAGCTGTTTTTT. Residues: CASRSTSTRTGELFF.

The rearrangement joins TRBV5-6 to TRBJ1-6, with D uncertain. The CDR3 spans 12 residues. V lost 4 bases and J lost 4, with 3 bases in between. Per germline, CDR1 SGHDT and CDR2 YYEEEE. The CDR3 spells CASSLYNSPLHF. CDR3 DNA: TGTGCCAGCAGCCTTTATAATTCACCCCTCCACTTT.

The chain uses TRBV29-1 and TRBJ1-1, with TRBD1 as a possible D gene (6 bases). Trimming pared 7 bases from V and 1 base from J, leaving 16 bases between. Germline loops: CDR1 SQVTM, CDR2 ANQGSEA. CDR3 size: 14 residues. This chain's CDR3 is CSALTGNQNTEAFF. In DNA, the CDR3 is TGCAGCGCTCTGACAGGAAACCAGAACACTGAAGCTTTCTTT.

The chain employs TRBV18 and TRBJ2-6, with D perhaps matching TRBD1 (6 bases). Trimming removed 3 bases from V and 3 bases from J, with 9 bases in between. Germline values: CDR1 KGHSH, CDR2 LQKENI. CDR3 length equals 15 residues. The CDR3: CASSPQGRGANVLTF. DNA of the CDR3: TGTGCCAGCTCACCGCAGGGGCGTGGGGCCAACGTCCTGACTTTC.

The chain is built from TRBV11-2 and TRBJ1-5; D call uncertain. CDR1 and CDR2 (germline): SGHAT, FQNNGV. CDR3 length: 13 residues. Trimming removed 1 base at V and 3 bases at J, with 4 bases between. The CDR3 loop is CASSLAYNQPQHF. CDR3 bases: TGTGCCAGCAGCTTAGCGTACAATCAGCCCCAGCATTTT.

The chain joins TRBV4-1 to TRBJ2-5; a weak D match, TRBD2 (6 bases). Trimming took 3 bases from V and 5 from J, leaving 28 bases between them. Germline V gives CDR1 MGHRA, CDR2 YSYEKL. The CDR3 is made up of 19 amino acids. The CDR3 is CASSQSKGFGRDSAETQYF. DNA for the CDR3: TGCGCCAGCAGCCAGTCGAAGGGCTTCGGAAGGGACTCTGCGGAGACCCAGTACTTC.

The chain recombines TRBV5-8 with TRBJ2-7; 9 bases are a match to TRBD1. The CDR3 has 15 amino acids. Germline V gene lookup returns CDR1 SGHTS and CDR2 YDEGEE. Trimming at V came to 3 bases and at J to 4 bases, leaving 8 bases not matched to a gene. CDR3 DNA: TGTGCCAGCAGCTCTGGGGGACAGGGTTGGTACGAGCAGTACTTC. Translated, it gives CASSSGGQGWYEQYF.

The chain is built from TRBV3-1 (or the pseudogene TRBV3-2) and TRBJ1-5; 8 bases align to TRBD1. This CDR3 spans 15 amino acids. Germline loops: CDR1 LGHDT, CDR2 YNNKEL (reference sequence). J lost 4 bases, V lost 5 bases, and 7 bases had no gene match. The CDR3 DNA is TGTGCCAGCAGCTCTCAGGGGGCCGGTAATCAGCCCCAGCATTTT. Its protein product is CASSSQGAGNQPQHF.

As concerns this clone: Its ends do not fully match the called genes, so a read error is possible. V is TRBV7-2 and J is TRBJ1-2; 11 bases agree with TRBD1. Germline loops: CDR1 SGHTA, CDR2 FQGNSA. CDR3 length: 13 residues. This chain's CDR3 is CASSTRDRGKPSF. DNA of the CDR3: TGTGCCAGCAGCACCCGGGACAGGGGGAAGCCGTCCTTC.

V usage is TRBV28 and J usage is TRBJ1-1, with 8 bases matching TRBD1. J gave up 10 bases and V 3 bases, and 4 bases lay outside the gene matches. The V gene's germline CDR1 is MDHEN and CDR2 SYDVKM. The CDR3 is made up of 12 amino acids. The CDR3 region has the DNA TGTGCCAGCAGTTTTGGACAGGGAGGAGCTTTCTTT. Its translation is CASSFGQGGAFF.

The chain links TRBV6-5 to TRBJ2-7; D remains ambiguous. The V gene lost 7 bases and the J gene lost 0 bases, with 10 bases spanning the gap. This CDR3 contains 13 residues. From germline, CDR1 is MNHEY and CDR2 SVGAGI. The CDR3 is CASTSGLSYEQYF. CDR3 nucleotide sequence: TGTGCCAGCACCTCGGGTCTCTCCTACGAGCAGTACTTC.

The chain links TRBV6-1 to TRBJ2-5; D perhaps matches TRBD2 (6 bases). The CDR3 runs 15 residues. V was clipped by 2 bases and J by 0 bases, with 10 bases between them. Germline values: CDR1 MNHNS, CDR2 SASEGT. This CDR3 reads CASSEIRDYQETQYF. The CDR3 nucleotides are TGTGCCAGCAGTGAAATAAGGGACTACCAAGAGACCCAGTACTTC.

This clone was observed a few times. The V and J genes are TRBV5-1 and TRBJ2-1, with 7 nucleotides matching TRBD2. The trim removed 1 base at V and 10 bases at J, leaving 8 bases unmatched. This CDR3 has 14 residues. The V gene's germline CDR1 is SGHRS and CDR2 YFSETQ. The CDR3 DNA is TGCGCCAGCAGCTTGCGGGGCGAAGCGGGAGAGCAGTTCTTC. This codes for CASSLRGEAGEQFF.

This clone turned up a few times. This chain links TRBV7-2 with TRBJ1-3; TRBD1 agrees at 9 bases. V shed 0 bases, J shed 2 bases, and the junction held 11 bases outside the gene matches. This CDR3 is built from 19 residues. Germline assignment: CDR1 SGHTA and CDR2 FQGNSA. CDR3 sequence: CASSLANGQGLIAGNTIYF. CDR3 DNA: TGTGCCAGCAGCTTAGCCAACGGACAGGGGTTGATCGCTGGAAACACCATATATTTT.

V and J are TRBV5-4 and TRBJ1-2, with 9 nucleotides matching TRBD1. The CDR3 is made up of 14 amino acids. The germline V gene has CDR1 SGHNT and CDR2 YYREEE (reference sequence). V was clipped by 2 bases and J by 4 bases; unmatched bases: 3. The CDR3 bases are TGTGCCAGCAGCTTCGACAGGGGGTTCTATGGCTACACCTTC. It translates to CASSFDRGFYGYTF.

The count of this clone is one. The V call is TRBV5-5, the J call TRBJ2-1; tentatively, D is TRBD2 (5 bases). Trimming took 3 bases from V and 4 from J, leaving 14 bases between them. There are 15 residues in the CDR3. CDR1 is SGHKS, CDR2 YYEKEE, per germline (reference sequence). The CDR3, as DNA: TGTGCCAGCAGCTCTCGGAGGAGCGATTACAATGAGCAGTTCTTC. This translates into CASSSRRSDYNEQFF. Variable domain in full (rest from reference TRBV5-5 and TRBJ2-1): DAGVTQSPTHLIKTRGQQVTLRCSPISGHKSVSWYQQVLGQGPQFIFQYYEKEERGRGNFPDRFSARQFPNYSSELNVNALLLGDSALYLCASSSRRSDYNEQFFGPGTRLTVL.

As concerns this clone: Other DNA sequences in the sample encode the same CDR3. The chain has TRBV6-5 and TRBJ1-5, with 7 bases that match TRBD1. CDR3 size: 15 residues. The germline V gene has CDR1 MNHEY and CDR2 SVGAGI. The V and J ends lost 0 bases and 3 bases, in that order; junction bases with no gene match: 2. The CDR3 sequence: CASSYSGQLNQPQHF. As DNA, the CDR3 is TGTGCCAGCAGTTACTCGGGACAGCTCAATCAGCCCCAGCATTTT.

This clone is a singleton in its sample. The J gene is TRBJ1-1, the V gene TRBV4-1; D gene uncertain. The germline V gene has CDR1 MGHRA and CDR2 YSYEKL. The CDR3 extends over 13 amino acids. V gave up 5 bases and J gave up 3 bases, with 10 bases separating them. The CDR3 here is CASSTRDDTEAFF. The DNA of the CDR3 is TGCGCCAGCAGCACGCGTGATGACACTGAAGCTTTCTTT.

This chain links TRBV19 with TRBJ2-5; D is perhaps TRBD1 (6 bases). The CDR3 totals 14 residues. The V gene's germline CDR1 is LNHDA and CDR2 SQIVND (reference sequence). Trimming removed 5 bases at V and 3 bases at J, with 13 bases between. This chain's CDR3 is CASSPLEGEETQYF. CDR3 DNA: TGTGCCAGTAGTCCCCTCGAGGGGGAAGAGACCCAGTACTTC.

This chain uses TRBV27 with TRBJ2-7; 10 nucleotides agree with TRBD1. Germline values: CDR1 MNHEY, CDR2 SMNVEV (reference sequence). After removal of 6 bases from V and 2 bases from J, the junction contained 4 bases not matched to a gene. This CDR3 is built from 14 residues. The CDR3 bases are TGTGCCAGCAGGGTTGGGACAGGGGCCTACGAGCAGTACTTC. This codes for CASRVGTGAYEQYF.

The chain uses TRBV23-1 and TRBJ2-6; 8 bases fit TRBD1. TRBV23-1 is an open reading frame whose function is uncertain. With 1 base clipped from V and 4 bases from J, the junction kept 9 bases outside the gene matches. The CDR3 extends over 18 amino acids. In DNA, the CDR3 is TGCGCCAGCAGTCAATTAGGACAGGGCAGGACCGGGGCCAACGTCCTGACTTTC. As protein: CASSQLGQGRTGANVLTF.

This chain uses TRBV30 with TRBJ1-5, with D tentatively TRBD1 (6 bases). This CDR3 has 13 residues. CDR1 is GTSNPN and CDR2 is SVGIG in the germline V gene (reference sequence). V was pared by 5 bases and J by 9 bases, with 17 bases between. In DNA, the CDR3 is TGTGCCTGGGAACCTCGGCAACAGGGGCCCCAGCATTTT. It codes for CAWEPRQQGPQHF.

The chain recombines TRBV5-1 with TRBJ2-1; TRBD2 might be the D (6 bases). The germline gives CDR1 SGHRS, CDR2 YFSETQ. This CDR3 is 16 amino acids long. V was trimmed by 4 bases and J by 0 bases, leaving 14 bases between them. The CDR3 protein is CASSKEISGSYNEQFF. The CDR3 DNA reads TGCGCCAGCAGCAAGGAGATTAGCGGCTCCTACAATGAGCAGTTCTTC.